This entry describes one T cell receptor beta chain. Its specific antigen is unknown. Within one base of it there is no much larger clone, and no base qualities were kept. Buffy coats from roughly 37 blood donors, supplied by the Finnish Red Cross blood service, were used as healthy controls. All TCR-sequenced material derived from peripheral blood: patient blood samples and healthy donor buffy coats. Ficoll-Hypaque gradient centrifugation was used to isolate peripheral blood mononuclear cells. For the healthy controls, CD4+ cells were obtained from buffy coats by magnetic purification. The Gentra Puregene Cell and Tissue kit was used for genomic DNA extraction, and quantification was performed on a Qubit 2.0 fluorometer. The data derive from a study of STAT5B mutations in CD4+ large granular lymphocyte leukemia (dated by TCRdb to between 2020 and 2023). The study in broad terms: Among the healthy controls, the CDR3 'QG' motif was associated with a particular HLA allele. The TCRbeta repertoires of CD4+ T-cell large granular lymphocyte leukemia patients were compared with the TCRbeta repertoires of healthy blood donors. Flow cytometry performed on FACSCanto II or FACSVerse showed that the purified fractions had more than 95% purity among lymphocytes. What the research found in general, with its limitations: The data were not HLA-matched, and the higher clonality in CD4+ T-LGLL than in CD8+ T-LGLL could be due to the relatively small sample size. CD4-sorted patient repertoires appeared more clonal than healthy CD4+ repertoires, and this difference persisted after removing the putative leukemic clones. Main leukemic clonotypes were private to each patient, although 20% to 25% of the main leukemic clonotypes were found at low frequency in the non-leukemic repertoires of other patients. Enrichment of TRBV06-family usage was observed among the top patient clones (8/27) relative to healthy controls (2/35).

The immunoSEQ assay at survey resolution was used to sequence TCRbeta rearrangements from genomic DNA. Under the source paper's analysis protocol: In the TCR sequencing data, the lowest productive clonotype frequency that could be detected was 2.59 x 10-5. Analyses included only productive TCRbeta rearrangements, meaning complete and in-frame sequences. Clonality for each sample was calculated as Simpson clonality in the immunoSEQ Analyzer version 3.0. Based on frequency, clones were grouped as very rare, small, medium, large (1-20%) or hyperexpanded (>20%). Generation probabilities were estimated with OLGA 1.2.3, V-gene circos plots were made with VDJtools, specificities were searched in VDJdb, and CDR3 motifs were identified with GLIPH. TCRdb provides this immuneACCESS table in a form limited to in-frame rearrangements. Some clones are lacking; in checked studies, under half of them reflect an unresolved V gene, and why the rest are absent is not known. D and trimming were read from the DNA, whereas the V and J calls and clone size are those reported in that table. The sample yields 23,000 or so clones; approximately 80% were counted once. Roughly 0.4% of the sample comes from the top ten.

From the germline V gene, CDR1 is MNHEY and CDR2 is SVGAGI. V trim: 5 bases; J trim: 3 bases; unmatched bases: 6. From its cysteine to its phenylalanine, the CDR3 spans 14 amino acids. The DNA shown is the 42-base CDR3, in frame from base 1. Here the chain combines TRBV6-5 and TRBJ2-7; 8 nucleotides in the junction match TRBD1. The sequencing sample was made of CD4+ T cells from blood buffy coats. The source is a human donor in good health. The nucleotide sequence is given as TGTGCCAGCAGTAGTGCCGGGACAGGCTACGAGCAGTACTTC. This yields the protein CASSSAGTGYEQYF.